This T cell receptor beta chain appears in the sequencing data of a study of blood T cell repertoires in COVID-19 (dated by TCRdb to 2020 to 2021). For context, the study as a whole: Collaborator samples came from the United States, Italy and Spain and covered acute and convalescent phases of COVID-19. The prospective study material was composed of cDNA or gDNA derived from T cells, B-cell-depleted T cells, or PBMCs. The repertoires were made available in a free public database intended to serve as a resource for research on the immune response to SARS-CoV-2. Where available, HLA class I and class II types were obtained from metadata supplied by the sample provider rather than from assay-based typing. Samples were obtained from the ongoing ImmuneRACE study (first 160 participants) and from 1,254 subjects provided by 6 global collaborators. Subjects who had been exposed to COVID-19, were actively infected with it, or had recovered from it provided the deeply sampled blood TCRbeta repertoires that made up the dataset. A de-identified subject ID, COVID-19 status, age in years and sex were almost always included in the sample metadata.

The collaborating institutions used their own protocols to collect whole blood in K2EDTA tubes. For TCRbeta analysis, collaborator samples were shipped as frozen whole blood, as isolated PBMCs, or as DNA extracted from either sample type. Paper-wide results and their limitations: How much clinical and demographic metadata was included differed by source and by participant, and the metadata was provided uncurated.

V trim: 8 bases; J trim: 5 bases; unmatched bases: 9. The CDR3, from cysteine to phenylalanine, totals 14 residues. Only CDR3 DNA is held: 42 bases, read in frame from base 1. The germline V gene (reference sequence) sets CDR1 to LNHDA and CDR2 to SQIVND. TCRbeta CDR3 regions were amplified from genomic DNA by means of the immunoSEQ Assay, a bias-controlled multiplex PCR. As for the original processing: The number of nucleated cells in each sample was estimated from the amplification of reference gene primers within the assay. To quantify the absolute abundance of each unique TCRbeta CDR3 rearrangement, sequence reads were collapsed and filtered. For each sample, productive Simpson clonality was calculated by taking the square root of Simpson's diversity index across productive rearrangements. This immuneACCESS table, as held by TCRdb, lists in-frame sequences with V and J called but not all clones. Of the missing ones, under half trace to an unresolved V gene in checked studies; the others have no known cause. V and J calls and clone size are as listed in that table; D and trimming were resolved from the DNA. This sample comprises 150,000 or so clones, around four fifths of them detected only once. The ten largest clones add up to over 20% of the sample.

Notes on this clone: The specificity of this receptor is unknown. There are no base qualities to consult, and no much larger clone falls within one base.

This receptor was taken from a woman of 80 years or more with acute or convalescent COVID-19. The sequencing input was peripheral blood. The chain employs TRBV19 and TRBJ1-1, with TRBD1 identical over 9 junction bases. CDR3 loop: CASWDRVVWTEAFF. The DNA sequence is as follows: TGTGCCAGTTGGGACAGGGTGGTTTGGACTGAAGCTTTCTTT.